The clone carrying this T cell receptor (beta chain) has at least ten counts. Its specificity is unknown. The junction and the germline gene differ at one end; a read error may be behind it. Looked up from germline, CDR1 is SNHLY and CDR2 is FYNNEI. The CDR3 consists of 11 residues. The sample belongs to a study of early T cells in non-severe SARS-CoV-2 infection. Study-level results: In VDJdb matching, anti-spike CD8 responses were favored while private and CD4 specificities went missing.

Researchers attached unique molecular identifiers to individual cDNA molecules. TCRdb analysed the 5' RACE reads with MiXCR anew, one entry per CDR3 protein. The table has 45,000 to 55,000 distinct CDR3 sequences, roughly 6.2% seen once. Sequences were obtained from whole blood. This sequence joins TRBV2 and TRBJ2-1, with D possibly TRBD2 on 6 matching bases. The TCR originated in an adult who was a healthcare worker with PCR-confirmed SARS-CoV-2 infection or an uninfected control (not recorded which). The CDR3 sequence is CASSESLTGVF. The CDR3 DNA reads TGTGCCAGCAGTGAAAGCCTGACGGGGGTCTTC.